This T cell receptor (beta chain) was profiled in a study of blood T cells in healthy people across ages. Study background: Template switching picked up about one barcoded beta molecule for each two T cells.

A second PCR of 7 to 11 cycles used a sample-barcoded 5' primer and a J-beta primer mix. Each cDNA molecule was tagged by a template-switch adaptor with 12 random nucleotides. MiXCR, applied by TCRdb to the 5' RACE reads, yields one record per CDR3 protein. In the table there are 850,000 to 1,300,000 distinct CDR3 sequences, 35% to 55% of which are singletons. For this clonotype: Antigen unknown.

Findings and caveats of the study: The unsorted PBMCs prevented any conclusive comparison of naive versus antigen-experienced cells.

V was clipped by 2 bases and J by 3 bases; unmatched bases: 1. The CDR3 is made up of 15 amino acids. Germline CDR1 reads WSHSY; CDR2 reads SAAADI. Each sample yielded at least 6 micrograms of PBMC total RNA. V is TRBV10-2 and J is TRBJ2-1; 10 bases are a match to TRBD1. The sample taken for sequencing was blood. The clonotype was recovered from a woman aged 55 to 70 in good health. Written as DNA, the CDR3 is TGCGCCAGCAGTGAGGGACAGGGGGGCTACAATGAGCAGTTCTTC. It is translated as CASSEGQGGYNEQFF.